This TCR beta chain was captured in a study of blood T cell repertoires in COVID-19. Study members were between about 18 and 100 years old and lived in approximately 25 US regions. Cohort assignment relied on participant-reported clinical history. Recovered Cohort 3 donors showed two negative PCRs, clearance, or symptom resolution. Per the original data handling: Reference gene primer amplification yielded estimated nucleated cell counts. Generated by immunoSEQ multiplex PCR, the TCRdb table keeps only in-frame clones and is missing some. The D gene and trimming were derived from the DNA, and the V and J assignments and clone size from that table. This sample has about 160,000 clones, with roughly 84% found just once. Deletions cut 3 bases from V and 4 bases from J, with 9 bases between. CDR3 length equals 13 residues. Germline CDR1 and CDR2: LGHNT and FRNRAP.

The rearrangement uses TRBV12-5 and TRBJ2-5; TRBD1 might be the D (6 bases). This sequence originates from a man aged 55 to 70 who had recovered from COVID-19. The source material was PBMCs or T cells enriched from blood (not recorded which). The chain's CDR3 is CASGLQGGETQYF. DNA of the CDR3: TGTGCTAGTGGTTTACAGGGCGGAGAGACCCAGTACTTC.